Following are 4 T cell receptor beta chains from one sample sequenced in a study of T cells in localized non-small cell lung cancer. TCRdb's table, derived via immunoSEQ multiplex PCR, lists solely in-frame clones and lacks some. Of tens of thousands of clones in the sample, around nine tenths were seen once. This material consisted of peripheral blood, taken before any cancer treatment. The receptor set was obtained from a female donor of 60 years or more with stage I squamous cell lung carcinoma.

V gene TRBV19 combines with J gene TRBJ1-5, with D possibly matching TRBD1 (5 bases). Trimming stripped 7 bases from V and 4 bases from J, with 14 bases between. Germline CDR1 reads LNHDA; CDR2 reads SQIVND (reference sequence). The CDR3 runs 14 residues. For the CDR3, the DNA is TGTGCCAGTACCTTAGGGCAGGGAAATCAGCCCCAGCATTTT. Amino acids: CASTLGQGNQPQHF.

This clone turned up a few times. The rearrangement links TRBV7-9 to TRBJ1-4; D is undetermined. V lost 3 bases and J lost 13, with 12 bases in between. The CDR3 loop spans 12 amino acids. The V gene's germline CDR1 is SEHNR and CDR2 FQNEAQ (reference sequence). CDR3 sequence: CASSFSQGGLFF. CDR3 nucleotide sequence: TGTGCCAGCAGCTTCTCTCAAGGAGGACTGTTTTTT.

The chain combines TRBV18 with TRBJ2-5, with 7 bases that match TRBD1. J was trimmed by 5 bases and V by 4 bases; bases with no gene match: 10. The CDR3 contains 15 residues. Germline-derived CDR1 and CDR2 are KGHSH and LQKENI. DNA of the CDR3: TGTGCCAGCTCACTATCCATGGACAGGAGGGAGACCCAGTACTTC. Amino acid sequence: CASSLSMDRRETQYF. The full variable domain, rest sourced from reference TRBV18 and TRBJ2-5, is NAGVMQNPRHLVRRRGQEARLRCSPMKGHSHVYWYRQLPEEGLKFMVYLQKENIIDESGMPKERFSAEFPKEGPSILRIQQVVRGDSAAYFCASSLSMDRRETQYFGPGTRLLVL.

Here the CDR3 DNA reads TGTGCCAGCAGCTTGCTCCCGCGGCGGAGGGCTTTCTTT. Its protein is CASSLLPRRRAFF. The chain carries TRBV7-3 and TRBJ1-1; D is unresolved. The V gene lost 3 bases and the J gene lost 11 bases, with 16 bases spanning the gap. CDR1 and CDR2 from the germline V gene are SGHTA and FQGTGA. The CDR3 runs 13 residues.